This T cell receptor (beta chain) was obtained from a study of T cells in localized non-small cell lung cancer. Nonneoplastic adjacent lung devoid of atypia was obtained no less than 2 cm from the tumor margin. Assay: immunoSEQ multiplex PCR; the TCRdb copy retains only in-frame clones and omits some. The sample shows 2,900 or so clones, 30% to 40% of them seen only once. The CDR3 spans 16 residues. The V segment lost 2 bases and the J segment 1 base; nucleotides outside the gene matches: 4. Per germline, CDR1 ENHRY and CDR2 SYGVKD. As to this clone: The antigen is not known.

General observations from the study: The study found T cell clonality highest in uninvolved adjacent lung, above tumor.

The specimen was normal lung tissue next to the tumor, collected before any cancer treatment. The rearrangement joins TRBV10-3 to TRBJ2-1; 8 nucleotides align to TRBD2. The TCR sequence derives from a man aged 35-75 years with stage I lung adenocarcinoma. CDR3 sequence: CAISEGQRGSYNEQFF. CDR3 DNA sequence: TGTGCCATCAGTGAGGGCCAGCGGGGGTCCTACAATGAGCAGTTCTTC.